This T cell receptor (beta chain) was identified in a study of metastatic and nonmetastatic thyroid tumors. Looking at the study overall: Both malignant and benign thyroid patients supplied peripheral blood and tumor or nodule tissue samples, across which the repertoires of these patients were then compared. Study-wide results and caveats: Malignant thyroid tumors reportedly exceeded benign nodules significantly in TCR beta diversity, with the difference appearing in blood and tumor.

This clone was observed many times. Its antigen is currently unknown. TCRdb called clones again from the PCR reads with MiXCR. The table includes about 23,000 clones, approximately 20% detected once. All patients reached thyroid surgery having received no treatment beforehand. Trimming took off 1 base at V and 6 bases at J, with 15 bases between the two ends. Germline V gene data show CDR1 as SGHVS and CDR2 as FQNEAQ. The CDR3 extends over 15 amino acids. The sequence was obtained from a female donor with papillary thyroid cancer or a benign thyroid nodule (not recorded which). Some clones in this sample may be carry-over from other donors' samples. Material for sequencing was blood. The chain employs TRBV7-8 and TRBJ1-2, with D hard to call. The DNA for the CDR3 is TGTGCCAGCAGCTTAGAAGTGGGCCTACTCAATGGCTACACCTTC. Amino acid sequence: CASSLEVGLLNGYTF.